Below, one T cell receptor (beta chain) is given with its context. The record originates from a study of shared clonotypes between healthy human individuals. About the study: A few men and a couple of women, aged 18 to 49, were donors.

Repertoires were generated with immunoSEQ multiplex PCR, while TCRdb's copy carries only in-frame clones and drops some. The sample consists of 2 million to 2.5 million clones, approximately 96% of them appearing once. All donors qualified as healthy HIV-negative adults and had experienced no recent acute infections or vaccinations. The study drew all its donors from Caucasian adults living in Nashville, Tennessee. The CD4+ fraction was divided into a CD45RA+ naive subset and a CD45RA-negative memory subset. The CDR3 totals 15 residues. The V gene lost 4 bases and the J gene lost 3 bases, with 13 bases spanning the gap. CDR1 and CDR2 (germline): SGHRS, YFSETQ.

This chain joins TRBV5-1 and TRBJ2-2, with unresolved D. Sequenced: naive CD4+ T cells sorted from blood. Subset of the sample: CD45RA+ positively selected. The source is a man between 18 and 35 years old in good health. CDR3 loop: CASSEDGRDTGELFF. As DNA, the CDR3 is TGCGCCAGCAGCGAGGACGGCCGAGACACCGGGGAGCTGTTTTTT.